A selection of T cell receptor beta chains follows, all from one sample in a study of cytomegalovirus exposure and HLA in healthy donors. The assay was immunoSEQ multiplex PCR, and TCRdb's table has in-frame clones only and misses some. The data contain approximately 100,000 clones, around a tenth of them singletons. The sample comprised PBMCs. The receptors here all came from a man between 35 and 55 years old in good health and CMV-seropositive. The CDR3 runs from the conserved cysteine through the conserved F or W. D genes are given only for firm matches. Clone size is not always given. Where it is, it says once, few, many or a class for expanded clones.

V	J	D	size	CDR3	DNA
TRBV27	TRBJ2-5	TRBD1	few	CASSLRTGLETQYF	TGTGCCAGCAGTTTACGGACAGGGCTTGAGACCCAGTACTTC
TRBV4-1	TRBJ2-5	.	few	CASSQALGQETQYF	TGCGCCAGCAGCCAAGCCTTGGGCCAGGAGACCCAGTACTTC
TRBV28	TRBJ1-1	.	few	CASRPGQVAPEAFF	TGTGCCAGCAGACCAGGCCAGGTCGCTCCTGAAGCTTTCTTT
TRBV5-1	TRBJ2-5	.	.	CASSLSSVRGTQYF	TGCGCCAGCAGCTTGAGTTCTGTCCGGGGGACCCAGTACTTC
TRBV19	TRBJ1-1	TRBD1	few	CASSSSGGFTEAFF	TGTGCCAGTAGTTCCTCAGGGGGATTCACTGAAGCTTTCTTT
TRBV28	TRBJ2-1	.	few	CASSLSLNEQFF	TGTGCCAGCAGTTTATCACTCAATGAGCAGTTCTTC
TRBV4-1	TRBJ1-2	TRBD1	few	CASSQDGGQGNLYGYTF	TGCGCCAGCAGCCAAGATGGGGGACAGGGAAACCTCTATGGCTACACCTTC
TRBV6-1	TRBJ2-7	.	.	CASNPETAYEQYF	TGTGCCAGCAACCCCGAGACAGCCTACGAGCAGTACTTC
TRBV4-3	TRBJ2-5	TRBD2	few	CASSQGGGSLLETQYF	TGCGCCAGCAGCCAAGGAGGCGGGAGTTTGCTAGAGACCCAGTACTTC
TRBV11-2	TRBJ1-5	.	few	CASSLDSDQPQHF	TGTGCCAGCAGCTTAGATTCCGATCAGCCCCAGCATTTT
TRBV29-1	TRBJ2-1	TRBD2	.	CSVAGTSGSYNEQFF	TGCAGCGTCGCCGGGACTAGCGGCTCCTACAATGAGCAGTTCTTC
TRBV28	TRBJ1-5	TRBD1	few	CASSLTGVRNQPQHF	TGTGCCAGCAGTCTCACAGGGGTCCGCAATCAGCCCCAGCATTTT
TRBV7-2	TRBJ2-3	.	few	CASSLVGYGGDTQYF	TGTGCCAGCAGCTTAGTTGGATACGGAGGAGATACGCAGTATTTT
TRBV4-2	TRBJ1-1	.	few	CASSQVGGTTEAFF	TGTGCCAGCAGCCAAGTGGGGGGAACCACTGAAGCTTTCTTT
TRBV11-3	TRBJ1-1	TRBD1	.	CASSTGGLNTEAFF	TGTGCCAGCAGCACAGGGGGGTTGAACACTGAAGCTTTCTTT
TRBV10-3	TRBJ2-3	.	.	CATKWGGAEDTQYF	TGTGCCACCAAATGGGGGGGCGCGGAAGATACGCAGTATTTT
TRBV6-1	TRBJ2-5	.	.	CASRAQDTQETQYF	TGTGCCAGCAGGGCTCAGGACACCCAAGAGACCCAGTACTTC
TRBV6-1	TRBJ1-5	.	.	CASSELGDAGQPQHF	TGTGCCAGCAGTGAACTTGGGGACGCGGGACAGCCCCAGCATTTT
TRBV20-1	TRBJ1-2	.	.	CSAGGMRGYTF	TGCAGTGCGGGGGGGATGCGTGGCTACACCTTC
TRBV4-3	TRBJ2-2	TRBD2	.	CASSQGLADNTGELFF	TGCGCCAGCAGCCAAGGACTAGCGGATAACACCGGGGAGCTGTTTTTT
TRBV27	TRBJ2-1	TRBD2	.	CASSSLGLALNNEQFF	TGTGCCAGCAGTTCACTAGGACTAGCGCTAAACAATGAGCAGTTCTTC
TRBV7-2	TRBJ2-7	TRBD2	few	CASRQAGVEQYF	TGTGCCAGCAGGCAAGCGGGAGTTGAGCAGTACTTC
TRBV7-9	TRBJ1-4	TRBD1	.	CASSSTGGAGEKLFF	TGTGCCAGCAGTTCGACAGGGGGCGCCGGGGAAAAACTGTTTTTT
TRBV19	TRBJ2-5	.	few	CASSNIGSGETQYF	TGTGCCAGTAGTAATATCGGGAGCGGAGAGACCCAGTACTTC
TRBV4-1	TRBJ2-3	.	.	CASSQGPSRRQYF	TGCGCCAGCAGCCAAGGTCCTTCACGGAGGCAGTATTTT
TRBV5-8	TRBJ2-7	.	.	CASSLFPQGDEQYF	TGTGCCAGCAGCTTGTTCCCACAGGGCGACGAGCAGTACTTC
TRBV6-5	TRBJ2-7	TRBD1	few	CASSYRTGGSYEQYF	TGTGCCAGCAGTTACCGGACAGGGGGATCCTACGAGCAGTACTTC
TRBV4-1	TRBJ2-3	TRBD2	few	CASSQDSGSDTQYF	TGCGCCAGCAGTCAAGATAGCGGGAGTGATACGCAGTATTTT
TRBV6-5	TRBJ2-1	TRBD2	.	CASSYSTSGRVNEQFF	TGTGCCAGCAGTTACTCGACTAGCGGGAGGGTCAATGAGCAGTTCTTC
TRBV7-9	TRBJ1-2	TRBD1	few	CASSSGQGAYGYTF	TGTGCCAGCAGCTCAGGACAGGGGGCGTATGGCTACACCTTC
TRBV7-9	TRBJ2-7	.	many	CASSLAQRNEQYF	TGTGCCAGCAGCTTAGCGCAGAGGAACGAGCAGTACTTC
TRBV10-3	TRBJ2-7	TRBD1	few	CAISESGTQGEVQYF	TGTGCCATCAGTGAGTCGGGGACCCAGGGGGAAGTGCAGTACTTC
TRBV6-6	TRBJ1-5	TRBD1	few	CASRSIRDRGSQPQHF	TGTGCCAGCAGATCCATCAGAGACAGGGGGAGTCAGCCCCAGCATTTT
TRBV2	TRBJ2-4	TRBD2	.	CASAGVAKNIQYF	TGTGCCAGCGCGGGAGTTGCCAAAAACATTCAGTACTTC
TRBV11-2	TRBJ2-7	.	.	CASSDQSGHFSYEQYF	TGTGCCAGCAGCGACCAATCGGGACACTTCTCCTACGAGCAGTACTTC
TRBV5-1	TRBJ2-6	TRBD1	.	CASSLSGGGANVLTF	TGCGCCAGCAGCTTGTCAGGGGGTGGGGCCAACGTCCTGACTTTC
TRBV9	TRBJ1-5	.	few	CASSVGEISNQPQHF	TGTGCCAGCAGCGTAGGGGAGATTAGCAATCAGCCCCAGCATTTT
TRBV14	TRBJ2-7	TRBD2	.	CASSLRTSGSLYEQYF	TGTGCCAGCAGCCTCCGGACTAGCGGGAGCTTATACGAGCAGTACTTC
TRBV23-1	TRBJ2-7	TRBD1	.	CASSQLDRGLNEQYF	TGCGCCAGCAGTCAATTGGACAGGGGGCTCAACGAGCAGTACTTC
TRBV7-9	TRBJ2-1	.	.	CASSLGQNNEQFF	TGTGCCAGCAGCTTAGGACAGAACAATGAGCAGTTCTTC
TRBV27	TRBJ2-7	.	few	CASSFSGAHEQYF	TGTGCCAGCAGTTTTTCAGGGGCCCACGAGCAGTACTTC
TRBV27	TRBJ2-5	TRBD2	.	CASSSPTHPGLAGGPMETQYF	TGTGCCAGCAGTTCCCCGACGCACCCGGGACTAGCGGGAGGGCCGATGGAGACCCAGTACTTC
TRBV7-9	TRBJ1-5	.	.	CASSPPGGFNQPQHF	TGTGCCAGCAGTCCCCCCGGGGGGTTCAATCAGCCCCAGCATTTT
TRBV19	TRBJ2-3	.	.	CASRDSPTDTQYF	TGTGCCAGTAGGGACTCCCCCACAGATACGCAGTATTTT
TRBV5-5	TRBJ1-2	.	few	CASSTKSHGYTF	TGTGCCAGCAGCACCAAGAGCCATGGCTACACCTTC
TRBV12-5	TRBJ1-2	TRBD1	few	CASGFYFRDRGGYTF	TGTGCTAGTGGTTTTTATTTTAGGGACAGGGGTGGCTACACCTTC
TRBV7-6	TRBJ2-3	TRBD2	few	CASSLAAVSTDTQYF	TGTGCCAGCAGCCTAGCGGCAGTAAGCACAGATACGCAGTATTTT
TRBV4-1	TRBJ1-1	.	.	CASSQGRGLQAEAFF	TGCGCCAGCAGCCAGGGCAGGGGCCTCCAAGCTGAAGCTTTCTTT
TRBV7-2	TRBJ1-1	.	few	CASSRDSNFAFF	TGTGCCAGCAGCCGAGACTCGAATTTTGCTTTCTTT
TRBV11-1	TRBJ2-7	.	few	CASTHGSMTYEQYF	TGTGCCAGCACCCACGGTAGTATGACCTACGAGCAGTACTTC
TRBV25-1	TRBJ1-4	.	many	CASSESSRGQNEKLFF	TGTGCCAGCAGTGAATCATCGAGAGGGCAGAATGAAAAACTGTTTTTT
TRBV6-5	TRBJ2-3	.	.	CASSYSSRTFLGTQYF	TGTGCCAGCAGTTACTCAAGCCGGACATTTCTCGGTACGCAGTATTTT
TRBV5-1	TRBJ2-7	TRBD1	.	CASSSDRAGYEQYF	TGCGCCAGCAGCTCGGACAGGGCGGGGTACGAGCAGTACTTC
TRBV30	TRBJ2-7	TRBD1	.	CAWSQTGFYEQYF	TGTGCCTGGAGTCAGACAGGGTTCTACGAGCAGTACTTC